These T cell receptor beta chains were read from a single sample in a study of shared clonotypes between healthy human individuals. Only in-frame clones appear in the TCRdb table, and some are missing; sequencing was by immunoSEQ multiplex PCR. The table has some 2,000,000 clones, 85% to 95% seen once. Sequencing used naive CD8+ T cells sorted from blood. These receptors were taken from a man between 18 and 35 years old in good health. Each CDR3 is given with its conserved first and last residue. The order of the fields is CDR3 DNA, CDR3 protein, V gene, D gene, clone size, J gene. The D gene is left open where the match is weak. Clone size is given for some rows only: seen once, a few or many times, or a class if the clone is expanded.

cdr3_nt: TGTGCCAGCAGTTCGACTAGCGGGGGGGCAGATACGCAGTATTTT
cdr3_aa: CASSSTSGGADTQYF
v_call: TRBV4-2
d_call: TRBD2
clone_size: -
j_call: TRBJ2-3

cdr3_nt: TGTGCCAGCAGCCGGGGCCCTGAAGCTTTCTTT
cdr3_aa: CASSRGPEAFF
v_call: TRBV28
d_call: -
clone_size: -
j_call: TRBJ1-1

cdr3_nt: TGTGCCAGAAGCTTGACAGGGTACGGGGAGCTGTTTTTT
cdr3_aa: CARSLTGYGELFF
v_call: TRBV5-3
d_call: -
clone_size: -
j_call: TRBJ2-2

cdr3_nt: TGTGCCAGCAGCTTAGGTCTCCGGGACATAGTTTCTAACTATGGCTACACCTTC
cdr3_aa: CASSLGLRDIVSNYGYTF
v_call: TRBV7-9
d_call: -
clone_size: once
j_call: TRBJ1-2

cdr3_nt: TGTGCCAGCAGCTTGACGGGGGGCGGGTTCAATGAGCAGTTCTTC
cdr3_aa: CASSLTGGGFNEQFF
v_call: TRBV7-9
d_call: -
clone_size: -
j_call: TRBJ2-1

cdr3_nt: TGTGCCAGCCTTAGACATAGCGGGAACATTTCGGGGGAGACCCAGTACTTC
cdr3_aa: CASLRHSGNISGETQYF
v_call: TRBV21-1
d_call: -
clone_size: -
j_call: TRBJ2-5

cdr3_nt: TGTGCCAGCAGCTTAATGACGGGGGTAGCCTACAATGAGCAGTTCTTC
cdr3_aa: CASSLMTGVAYNEQFF
v_call: TRBV13
d_call: -
clone_size: -
j_call: TRBJ2-1

cdr3_nt: TGTGCTAGCAGCTTACTGGGACAGGGGAGCAATGAGCAGTTCTTC
cdr3_aa: CASSLLGQGSNEQFF
v_call: TRBV7-7
d_call: TRBD1
clone_size: once
j_call: TRBJ2-1

cdr3_nt: TGTGCCAGCAGTCCCGTAGGTAATCAGCCCCAGCATTTT
cdr3_aa: CASSPVGNQPQHF
v_call: TRBV27
d_call: -
clone_size: -
j_call: TRBJ1-5

cdr3_nt: TGTGCCAGCAGTCCCGGGACAACGAACTATGGCTACACCTTC
cdr3_aa: CASSPGTTNYGYTF
v_call: TRBV27
d_call: -
clone_size: -
j_call: TRBJ1-2

cdr3_nt: TGTGCCAGCAGCAAAGAAAGGGTCCAGGGAAAGAGGGACACTGAAGCTTTCTTT
cdr3_aa: CASSKERVQGKRDTEAFF
v_call: TRBV21-1
d_call: -
clone_size: -
j_call: TRBJ1-1

cdr3_nt: TGCGCCAGCAGCCAACCTACCGGGGAGCTGTTTTTT
cdr3_aa: CASSQPTGELFF
v_call: TRBV4-3
d_call: -
clone_size: -
j_call: TRBJ2-2

cdr3_nt: TGTGCCAGTAGTCATTATCGTAACACTGAAGCTTTCTTT
cdr3_aa: CASSHYRNTEAFF
v_call: TRBV19
d_call: -
clone_size: once
j_call: TRBJ1-1

cdr3_nt: TGCGCCAGCAGCCCAGGACAGGGGCCCGCAACTAATGAAAAACTGTTTTTT
cdr3_aa: CASSPGQGPATNEKLFF
v_call: TRBV5-1
d_call: TRBD1
clone_size: -
j_call: TRBJ1-4

cdr3_nt: TGTGCCAGCAGCCAAGAGGGACAGGGCTCGAACCAGCCCCAGCATTTT
cdr3_aa: CASSQEGQGSNQPQHF
v_call: TRBV4-2
d_call: TRBD1
clone_size: -
j_call: TRBJ1-5

cdr3_nt: TGTGCCAGCAGCCCCCTCGCTAATGAAAAACTGTTTTTT
cdr3_aa: CASSPLANEKLFF
v_call: TRBV7-9
d_call: -
clone_size: -
j_call: TRBJ1-4

cdr3_nt: TGTGCCTGGAATGGCGGGGGGGCCTACGAGCAGTACTTC
cdr3_aa: CAWNGGGAYEQYF
v_call: TRBV30
d_call: TRBD2
clone_size: -
j_call: TRBJ2-7

cdr3_nt: TGTGCCAGCAGCTCAGACAGGAGCTACGAGCAGTACTTC
cdr3_aa: CASSSDRSYEQYF
v_call: TRBV5-4
d_call: -
clone_size: -
j_call: TRBJ2-7

cdr3_nt: TGCGCCAGCAGCTTGGGCGGGACAGGGTACTTAGCTTCTGCTGAAGCTTTCTTT
cdr3_aa: CASSLGGTGYLASAEAFF
v_call: TRBV5-1
d_call: TRBD1
clone_size: -
j_call: TRBJ1-1

cdr3_nt: TGTGCCAGCAGCTTGGTCGGGGGTAGCGGCTACACCTTC
cdr3_aa: CASSLVGGSGYTF
v_call: TRBV5-4
d_call: -
clone_size: -
j_call: TRBJ1-2

cdr3_nt: TGTGCCAGCAGTTACAGCTGGACAGATACGCAGTATTTT
cdr3_aa: CASSYSWTDTQYF
v_call: TRBV6-6
d_call: -
clone_size: -
j_call: TRBJ2-3

cdr3_nt: TGTGCCAGCAGCCCCACGGGGAGTCGCTACACCTTC
cdr3_aa: CASSPTGSRYTF
v_call: TRBV11-3
d_call: -
clone_size: -
j_call: TRBJ1-2

cdr3_nt: TGTGCCAGCAGCCTCACCACAGGCCCATCAAACACCGGGGAGCTGTTTTTT
cdr3_aa: CASSLTTGPSNTGELFF
v_call: TRBV7-8
d_call: -
clone_size: -
j_call: TRBJ2-2

cdr3_nt: TGCGCCAGCAGCCAAACGGCCTCCAGCGGGGGAGCTAGCACAGATACGCAGTATTTT
cdr3_aa: CASSQTASSGGASTDTQYF
v_call: TRBV4-1
d_call: TRBD2
clone_size: -
j_call: TRBJ2-3

cdr3_nt: TGTGCCAGCAGCTTAGCGGAGCGTGAGCAGTTCTTC
cdr3_aa: CASSLAEREQFF
v_call: TRBV7-9
d_call: -
clone_size: -
j_call: TRBJ2-1

cdr3_nt: TGTGCCAGCAGCTTAGAAGTAGGGGCGAGAGGCTACGAGCAGTACTTC
cdr3_aa: CASSLEVGARGYEQYF
v_call: TRBV11-2
d_call: -
clone_size: -
j_call: TRBJ2-7

cdr3_nt: TGTGCCAGCAGCTTAGTAGTTGGACAGGGTAACACTGAAGCTTTCTTT
cdr3_aa: CASSLVVGQGNTEAFF
v_call: TRBV7-2
d_call: TRBD1
clone_size: -
j_call: TRBJ1-1

cdr3_nt: TGTGCCAGCAGCTTAGGGGCAGGGTGGACCTACGAGCAGTACTTC
cdr3_aa: CASSLGAGWTYEQYF
v_call: TRBV7-8
d_call: -
clone_size: -
j_call: TRBJ2-7

cdr3_nt: TGTGCCAGCAGCTCGGACAAGTCCTACGAGCAGTACTTC
cdr3_aa: CASSSDKSYEQYF
v_call: TRBV5-6
d_call: -
clone_size: -
j_call: TRBJ2-7

cdr3_nt: TGTGCCAGCAGTGACCCGGCGGGAGTCTCCTACGAGCAGTACTTC
cdr3_aa: CASSDPAGVSYEQYF
v_call: TRBV2
d_call: TRBD2
clone_size: -
j_call: TRBJ2-7

cdr3_nt: TGTGCCAGCAGCATGGGGACAGGGACCTACGAGCAGTACTTC
cdr3_aa: CASSMGTGTYEQYF
v_call: TRBV7-6
d_call: TRBD1
clone_size: -
j_call: TRBJ2-7

cdr3_nt: TGTGCCAGCGGGGTAGGACCCAAAGAGACCCAGTACTTC
cdr3_aa: CASGVGPKETQYF
v_call: TRBV11-2
d_call: -
clone_size: -
j_call: TRBJ2-5

cdr3_nt: TGTGCCAGCAGTGAGTATCTAGCGAGCTACTACGAGCAGTACTTC
cdr3_aa: CASSEYLASYYEQYF
v_call: TRBV2
d_call: -
clone_size: -
j_call: TRBJ2-7

cdr3_nt: TGTGCCAGCAGCTCCCGGGAGCTGAACAATGAGCAGTTCTTC
cdr3_aa: CASSSRELNNEQFF
v_call: TRBV7-9
d_call: -
clone_size: -
j_call: TRBJ2-1

cdr3_nt: TGTGCCAGCAGCTTTATCTTACGGTTCGAAATGCGCTATGGCTACACCTTC
cdr3_aa: CASSFILRFEMRYGYTF
v_call: TRBV7-8
d_call: -
clone_size: -
j_call: TRBJ1-2

cdr3_nt: TGTGCCAGCTCAATGACAGTGAACACTGAAGCTTTCTTT
cdr3_aa: CASSMTVNTEAFF
v_call: TRBV18
d_call: -
clone_size: -
j_call: TRBJ1-1

cdr3_nt: TGTGCCAGCAGCTGGGGTACAGGGGGCCACCAAGAGACCCAGTACTTC
cdr3_aa: CASSWGTGGHQETQYF
v_call: TRBV5-6
d_call: TRBD1
clone_size: -
j_call: TRBJ2-5

cdr3_nt: TGTGCCAGTAGTAGTGGGGCTGACTACACCTTC
cdr3_aa: CASSSGADYTF
v_call: TRBV19
d_call: -
clone_size: -
j_call: TRBJ1-2

cdr3_nt: TGTGCCAGCAGTGGGGCTTGGGAGACCCAGTACTTC
cdr3_aa: CASSGAWETQYF
v_call: TRBV25-1
d_call: -
clone_size: -
j_call: TRBJ2-5

cdr3_nt: TGTGCCAGTAGTATAGCCAGCGGGGATCAGTTCTTC
cdr3_aa: CASSIASGDQFF
v_call: TRBV19
d_call: TRBD2
clone_size: -
j_call: TRBJ2-1

cdr3_nt: TGCGCCAGCCGCTCTGGAAACACCATATATTTT
cdr3_aa: CASRSGNTIYF
v_call: TRBV10-2
d_call: -
clone_size: once
j_call: TRBJ1-3

cdr3_nt: TGCGCCAGCAGCCAGTTGACTAGTGGTTACAATGAGCAGTTCTTC
cdr3_aa: CASSQLTSGYNEQFF
v_call: TRBV4-1
d_call: -
clone_size: -
j_call: TRBJ2-1

cdr3_nt: TGTGCCAGCAGCTTAGTGGGGACTGACTACGAGCAGTACTTC
cdr3_aa: CASSLVGTDYEQYF
v_call: TRBV7-8
d_call: -
clone_size: -
j_call: TRBJ2-7

cdr3_nt: TGTGCCAGCAGCTTTAACAGGGGCGAAGGAGCTTTCTTT
cdr3_aa: CASSFNRGEGAFF
v_call: TRBV7-9
d_call: TRBD1
clone_size: -
j_call: TRBJ1-1

cdr3_nt: TGTGCCAGCAGCCTCTGGGGGAGTAACACTGAAGCTTTCTTT
cdr3_aa: CASSLWGSNTEAFF
v_call: TRBV27
d_call: -
clone_size: -
j_call: TRBJ1-1

cdr3_nt: TGCGCCAGCAGCCCCCAGAAATTTAGCGGGACCCACAATGAGCAGTTCTTC
cdr3_aa: CASSPQKFSGTHNEQFF
v_call: TRBV4-1
d_call: TRBD2
clone_size: -
j_call: TRBJ2-1

cdr3_nt: TGTGCCAGCAGACTAACTAGCAATGAGCAGTTCTTC
cdr3_aa: CASRLTSNEQFF
v_call: TRBV13
d_call: -
clone_size: -
j_call: TRBJ2-1

cdr3_nt: TGCGCCAGCAGCCAAGCCGGAGCGAGCACAGATACGCAGTATTTT
cdr3_aa: CASSQAGASTDTQYF
v_call: TRBV4-3
d_call: -
clone_size: once
j_call: TRBJ2-3

cdr3_nt: TGTGCCAGCAAGGGGACAGACGAAGCCTACGAGCAGTACTTC
cdr3_aa: CASKGTDEAYEQYF
v_call: TRBV6-5
d_call: TRBD1
clone_size: -
j_call: TRBJ2-7

cdr3_nt: TGCAGCGTTGATAGGCGGGATGGAGCAGATACGCAGTATTTT
cdr3_aa: CSVDRRDGADTQYF
v_call: TRBV29-1
d_call: -
clone_size: -
j_call: TRBJ2-3

cdr3_nt: TGTGCCAGCAGTATGTTAGCGGGAGGGCCCGGTACCTACGAGCAGTACTTC
cdr3_aa: CASSMLAGGPGTYEQYF
v_call: TRBV2
d_call: TRBD2
clone_size: -
j_call: TRBJ2-7

cdr3_nt: TGTGCCAGTAGTATAGCTTTCGGGGAAGACTATGGCTACACCTTC
cdr3_aa: CASSIAFGEDYGYTF
v_call: TRBV19
d_call: -
clone_size: -
j_call: TRBJ1-2

cdr3_nt: TGTGCCAGCAGTCTGACGGGAGGCCCTAACAATGAGCAGTTCTTC
cdr3_aa: CASSLTGGPNNEQFF
v_call: TRBV27
d_call: TRBD2
clone_size: -
j_call: TRBJ2-1

cdr3_nt: TGTGCCAGCAGCTCGACCGGGACTATTGAAGAGCAGTACTTC
cdr3_aa: CASSSTGTIEEQYF
v_call: TRBV7-2
d_call: TRBD2
clone_size: -
j_call: TRBJ2-7

cdr3_nt: TGTGCCAGCAGCGCGGGACTAGCGGGAGTAAACAATGAGCAGTTCTTC
cdr3_aa: CASSAGLAGVNNEQFF
v_call: TRBV5-6
d_call: TRBD2
clone_size: -
j_call: TRBJ2-1